This note documents a single TCR beta chain sequence. No cognate antigen has been identified for it. Nothing much larger sits one base from this clone, and base qualities are not available. The CDR3 regions of human TCRbeta chains were subjected to immunosequencing. In the source study's methods: Repertoire TCRs were matched against a reference library of SARS-CoV-2-specific TCRs generated with the MIRA antigen-specificity platform. Breadth was defined as the fraction of unique TCRs that were SARS-CoV-2-associated, and depth was defined as the fraction of total T cells that were SARS-CoV-2-associated. Using the MIRA data, every spike-specific TCR was mapped to the spike region that the TCR reacted to and assigned to either a CD4 or a CD8 class. Log10-transformed breadth and depth values were compared by one-way ANOVA with Sidak's multiple comparisons tests. Entries here come from immuneACCESS through TCRdb and include only in-frame sequences with V and J called. Some clones fail to appear in such tables; in the studies checked, an unresolved V gene covers under half of the shortfall, and the cause of the remainder is unknown. V, J and clone size are taken as reported in that table, and D and trimming were inferred from the DNA itself. The sample profile shows over 100,000 clones; approximately 84% of them were found once. The top ten clones comprise approximately 9.4% of the sample.

This sample stems from a study of T cell responses to AZD1222 COVID-19 vaccine (dated by TCRdb to the early 2020s). With respect to the entire study: AZD1222 recipients whose second dose came at about 4 weeks and those whose second dose came at about 12 weeks were combined into one group, since spike-specific TCR depth and breadth did not differ between the two schedules. A total of around 240 trial participants underwent TCR sequencing, of whom some 210 received two doses of AZD1222 and about 25 received two doses of the MenACWY control vaccine. Trial participants were enrolled by age into 18-55, 56-69 and 70-plus year subgroups, with roughly 160, 29 and 62 TCR-sequenced participants respectively. Points the paper makes about the study in general: Most participants were white British and females outnumbered males, and the authors suggested that clonal diversity may have been underestimated. Vaccine-associated CD4 TCRs spanned the whole spike protein, with dominant responses in regions 160-218 and 743-854. Reportedly, almost half of the unique spike-specific TCRs recognized epitopes lying outside the regions that are mutated in the B.1.351 and B.1.1.7 variants. No day 14 peak-response samples were available, so repertoires were characterized only after the peak T cell response. Spike-specific TCR breadth and depth rose significantly after two AZD1222 doses compared with day 0 and with MenACWY recipients. The 56-69-year group was small, and its depth increase did not reach significance, likely because of low power. Conclusions about previously exposed vaccinees are limited because only five to seven AZD1222 recipients were SARS-CoV-2 seropositive at baseline.

What this sample's time point label stands for: baseline before first vaccination. Vaccinee samples were obtained from the UK trials COV001 and COV002, which included a single-blind randomized controlled phase 2/3 trial of AZD1222 (ChAdOx1 nCoV-19) in healthy adults. Trial participant PBMC samples were collected at day 0 and day 28 after the second dose for TCRbeta chain sequencing. The V and J ends are trimmed by 5 bases and 0 bases, leaving 10 bases between them. The CDR3 runs 14 amino acids, cysteine and phenylalanine included. Only the CDR3 DNA stays, 42 bases, in frame from base 1. CDR1 MDHEN and CDR2 SYDVKM are derived from the germline V gene.

This TCR derives from an adult in good health. The sequencing here drew on peripheral blood, taken on day 0 of AZD1222 vaccination. The V and J genes are TRBV28 and TRBJ1-1, with TRBD1 perhaps the D gene, on 5 matching bases. The DNA sequence follows: TGTGCCAGCAGTCTATCGGGGCTGAACACTGAAGCTTTCTTT. It translates to CASSLSGLNTEAFF.